The 17 T cell receptor beta chains below were found in one sample sequenced in a study of post-analysis software for immune sequencing data. Study conclusions and caveats: TRBV5-6, TRBV5-1 and TRBV20-1 belonged to a set of about 5 TRBV segments that were more frequent in patients than controls.

For these TCRs, the target antigens are not known. Tagging with unique molecular identifiers was a feature of the TCR beta cDNA libraries. TCRdb processed the PCR reads anew with MiXCR; each CDR3 protein has one entry. This sample carries fewer than 700,000 distinct CDR3 sequences, roughly 45% of them seen once, and the ten largest clones take 1.5% to 2%. Sample: blood. Receptors originate from a girl between 10 and 17 years old with multiple sclerosis.

The rearrangement uses TRBV6-2 or TRBV6-3 and TRBJ2-5; D is uncertain. CDR3 length: 13 residues. With 4 bases removed from V and 2 bases from J, the gap between germline ends came to 8 bases. Looked up from germline, CDR1 is MNHEY and CDR2 is SVGEGT. CDR3 DNA sequence: TGTGCCAGCAGTTGGTGGCTACAAGAGACCCAGTACTTC. Protein: CASSWWLQETQYF.

CDR3 loop: CASSLAGRVETQYF. CDR3 nucleotides: TGTGCCAGCAGTTTAGCGGGCAGGGTTGAGACCCAGTACTTC. The V and J genes are TRBV28 and TRBJ2-5; D is tentatively TRBD1 or TRBD2 (5 bases each). Germline CDR1 is MDHEN and CDR2 is SYDVKM. CDR3 length: 14 amino acids. V was shortened by 2 bases and J by 5 bases, with 12 bases between the two germline ends.

This clonotype was recorded a few times. The rearrangement uses TRBV15 and TRBJ2-7; 8 bases line up with TRBD1. Germline lookup yields CDR1 LNHNV and CDR2 YYDKDF (reference sequence). The CDR3 is 16 amino acids. J gave up 0 bases and V 5 bases, and 9 bases lay outside the gene matches. The CDR3 sequence is CATSGMTGVTSYEQYF. CDR3 bases: TGTGCCACCAGCGGAATGACAGGGGTCACCTCCTACGAGCAGTACTTC.

The chain combines TRBV30 with TRBJ2-1, with TRBD2 identical over 8 bases. CDR1 GTSNPN and CDR2 SVGIG come from the germline V gene (reference sequence). With V trimmed by 4 bases and J by 4 bases, 9 bases remained unmatched. The CDR3 is 15 amino acids. CDR3 coding DNA: TGTGCCTGGAAACCTCGGGGGGGCCTTTACAATGAGCAGTTCTTC. Protein product: CAWKPRGGLYNEQFF.

The chain combines TRBV7-8 with TRBJ2-1; D uncertain. Between the trimmed V and J ends, which lost 2 bases and 5 bases, there was a span of 7 bases. The CDR3 length is 13 residues. CDR1 SGHVS and CDR2 FQNEAQ come from the germline V gene. CDR3: CASSLREHNEQFF. The CDR3 nucleotides read TGTGCCAGCAGCTTAAGGGAACACAATGAGCAGTTCTTC.

For the CDR3, the DNA is TGCAGTGCTAGTGCCACAGTGAATCAAGAGACCCAGTACTTC. Translating gives CSASATVNQETQYF. This chain joins TRBV20-1 and TRBJ2-5, with unresolved D. Germline lookup yields CDR1 DFQATT and CDR2 SNEGSKA (reference sequence). V lost 3 bases, J lost 2 bases, and 13 bases lay in between. The CDR3 loop spans 14 amino acids.

In its sample, this clonotype was seen a few times. The genes are TRBV5-1 and TRBJ2-7; 11 bases match TRBD1. CDR1 SGHRS and CDR2 YFSETQ come from the germline V gene. There are 12 residues in the CDR3. The V gene end was trimmed by 8 bases and the J gene end by 6 bases; junction bases not matched to a gene: 4. CDR3 region: CASRTGGSEQYF. In DNA form, the CDR3 reads TGCGCCAGTCGGACAGGGGGCAGCGAGCAGTACTTC.

V and J are TRBV30 and TRBJ2-7; D is undetermined. The V gene lost 6 bases and the J gene lost 5 bases, with 23 bases spanning the gap. Germline values: CDR1 GTSNPN, CDR2 SVGIG (reference sequence). The CDR3 has 15 amino acids. The CDR3 spells CACSPATRSFHEQYF. The CDR3 nucleotides are TGTGCCTGTAGCCCCGCGACACGTAGTTTCCACGAGCAGTACTTC.

The sample holds many counts of this clonotype. This rearrangement joins TRBV7-2 to TRBJ2-7, with D uncertain. Trimming left V 3 bases short and J 0 bases short, with 9 bases between. This CDR3 spans 14 amino acids. CDR1 and CDR2 from the germline V gene are SGHTA and FQGNSA. In nucleotides, the CDR3 is TGTGCCAGCAGCTTGGGCCTGAGCTCCTACGAGCAGTACTTC. Residues: CASSLGLSSYEQYF. The full variable domain, in which reference TRBV7-2 and TRBJ2-7 provide the parts outside the CDR3, is GAGVSQSPSNKVTEKGKDVELRCDPISGHTALYWYRQSLGQGLEFLIYFQGNSAPDKSGLPSDRFSAERTGGSVSTLTIQRTQQEDSAVYLCASSLGLSSYEQYFGPGTRLTVT.

This clonotype was observed a few times. One junction end disagrees with the germline gene, perhaps due to a read error. This rearrangement joins TRBV27 to TRBJ2-7, with 12 bases identical to TRBD1. Germline CDR1 reads MNHEY; CDR2 reads SMNVEV (reference sequence). The CDR3 has 14 amino acids. The CDR3 protein is CASSFGTGGVEQYF. CDR3 DNA sequence: TGTGCCAGTAGTTTCGGGACAGGGGGCGTCGAGCAGTACTTC.

This clonotype occurred a few times. J is TRBJ2-1 and V is TRBV7-2; D is uncertain. The CDR3 loop spans 17 amino acids. The germline V and J ends were trimmed by 6 bases and 8 bases, with 26 bases remaining between them. Per the germline V gene, CDR1 is SGHTA and CDR2 is FQGNSA. This CDR3 is CASSSQVPLEWLDEQFF. Written as DNA, the CDR3 is TGTGCCAGCAGTTCCCAGGTGCCCTTGGAATGGCTCGATGAGCAGTTCTTC. Looking up the rest from reference TRBV7-2 and TRBJ2-1 gives the full variable domain: GAGVSQSPSNKVTEKGKDVELRCDPISGHTALYWYRQSLGQGLEFLIYFQGNSAPDKSGLPSDRFSAERTGGSVSTLTIQRTQQEDSAVYLCASSSQVPLEWLDEQFFGPGTRLTVL.

In this sample, this clonotype turned up a few times. This chain joins TRBV6-6 and TRBJ1-1; D is possibly TRBD1 (5 bases). Germline CDR1 is MNHNY and CDR2 is SVGAGI (reference sequence). The CDR3 runs to 14 residues. V was shortened by 8 bases and J by 11 bases, with 24 bases between the two germline ends. This CDR3 is CASYPLGATGMAFF. The DNA of the CDR3 is TGTGCCAGCTACCCCCTAGGGGCCACTGGAATGGCTTTCTTT.

This clonotype was seen a handful of times. V gene TRBV28 combines with J gene TRBJ2-5; perhaps D is TRBD1 or TRBD2 (8 bases each). The germline V and J ends were trimmed by 4 bases and 11 bases, with 20 bases remaining between them. The length of the CDR3 is 14 residues. Germline V gene lookup returns CDR1 MDHEN and CDR2 SYDVKM. CDR3 DNA: TGTGCCAGCAGTTCAAGGACAGGGCGGGGGGAGCAGTACTTC. Protein product: CASSSRTGRGEQYF. The whole variable domain, remainder taken from reference TRBV28 and TRBJ2-5, is DVKVTQSSRYLVKRTGEKVFLECVQDMDHENMFWYRQDPGLGLRLIYFSYDVKMKEKGDIPEGYSVSREKKERFSLILESASTNQTSMYLCASSSRTGRGEQYFGPGTRLLVL.

J is TRBJ1-2 and V is TRBV12-3 or TRBV12-4; D is ambiguous. Trimming removed 5 bases at V and 3 bases at J, with 10 bases between. The CDR3 loop spans 13 amino acids. CDR3 protein: CASSNGRDYGYTF. In DNA, the CDR3 is TGTGCCAGCAGTAACGGACGGGACTATGGCTACACCTTC.

This chain joins TRBV7-6 and TRBJ1-6; possibly TRBD1 for D (5 bases). The CDR3 length is 13 residues. Germline V gives CDR1 SGHVS, CDR2 FNYEAQ. V lost 4 bases to trimming and J lost 7 bases, with 8 bases between them. CDR3 protein: CASSSRQNSPLHF. CDR3 in DNA: TGTGCCAGCAGCTCCCGACAGAATTCACCCCTCCACTTT.

The chain has TRBV6-5 and TRBJ1-2; TRBD1 aligns across 12 bases. The CDR3 contains 17 residues. Germline loops: CDR1 MNHEY, CDR2 SVGAGI. V shed 1 base, J shed 6 bases, and the junction held 9 bases outside the gene matches. CDR3 protein: CASSYYGTGGGTNGYTF. CDR3 nucleotides: TGTGCCAGCAGTTACTATGGGACAGGGGGCGGGACGAATGGCTACACCTTC.

V is TRBV12-3 or TRBV12-4 and J is TRBJ2-1; the D gene is possibly TRBD2 (6 bases). Trimming removed 5 bases from V and 3 bases from J, with 11 bases in between. The CDR3 has 14 amino acids. Here the CDR3 reads CASSPGVFYNEQFF. The CDR3 nucleotides are TGTGCCAGCAGTCCGGGGGTCTTCTACAATGAGCAGTTCTTC.